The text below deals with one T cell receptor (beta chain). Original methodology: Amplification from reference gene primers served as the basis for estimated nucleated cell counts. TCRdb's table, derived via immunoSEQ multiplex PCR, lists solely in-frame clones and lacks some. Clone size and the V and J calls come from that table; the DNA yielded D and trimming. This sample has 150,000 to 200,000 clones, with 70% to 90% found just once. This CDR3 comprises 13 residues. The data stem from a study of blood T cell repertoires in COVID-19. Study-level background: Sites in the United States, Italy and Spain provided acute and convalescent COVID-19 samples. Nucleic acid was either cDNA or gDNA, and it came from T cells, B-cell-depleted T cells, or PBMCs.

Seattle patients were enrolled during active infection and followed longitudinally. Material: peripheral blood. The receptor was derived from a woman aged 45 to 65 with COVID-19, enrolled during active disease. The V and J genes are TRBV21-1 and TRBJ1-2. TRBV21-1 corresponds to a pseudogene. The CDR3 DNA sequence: TGTGCCAGCAGCCACCTCGGGACTTATGGCTACACCTTC. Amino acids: CASSHLGTYGYTF.